The rows below give T cell receptor beta chains drawn from one sample of a study of OX40 agonist ivuxolimab in advanced cancers. Sequenced by immunoSEQ multiplex PCR; TCRdb stores in-frame clones only, minus some. In the table there are under 85,000 clones, roughly 90% of which are singletons. The sequences come from CD4+ or CD8+ T cells sorted from blood, collected in a trial of the OX40 agonist ivuxolimab. These receptors were taken from an adult with an advanced solid tumor such as melanoma, head and neck, liver or kidney cancer. Both conserved end residues are part of each CDR3. A D gene is named only where the DNA matches it firmly. Size values are once, few and many counts, or a class for expanded clones, and some rows have none.

J gene,CDR3 length,clone size,D gene,V gene,CDR3 DNA,CDR3 protein
TRBJ1-5,12,-,-,TRBV7-9,TGTGCCAGCAGCTTAGCCACTCAGCCCCAGCATTTT,CASSLATQPQHF
TRBJ2-7,12,once,-,TRBV5-4,TGTGCCAGCAGCTTCGTTGGTTACGAGCAGTACTTC,CASSFVGYEQYF
TRBJ1-5,12,-,-,TRBV5-6,TGTGCCAGCAGCCTACTAAATCAGCCCCAGCATTTT,CASSLLNQPQHF
TRBJ2-2,14,once,TRBD2,TRBV10-1,TGCGCCAGCAGACCCGGGACTAGCGACGGGGAGCTGTTTTTT,CASRPGTSDGELFF
TRBJ2-7,15,-,TRBD2,TRBV28,TGTGCCAGCAGATCTCCGGGAGGGGTCTCCTACGAGCAGTACTTC,CASRSPGGVSYEQYF
TRBJ2-7,12,-,-,TRBV19,TGTGCCAGTAGGGCGGCCTCCTACGAGCAGTACTTC,CASRAASYEQYF
TRBJ2-7,18,-,TRBD2,TRBV5-1,TGCGCCAGCAGCTTGGCTAGCGGGAGGGACTTGGGGCTCTACGAGCAGTACTTC,CASSLASGRDLGLYEQYF
TRBJ2-7,14,-,-,TRBV7-2,TGTGCCAGCAGCTTTATGGGTACCTCCTACGAGCAGTACTTC,CASSFMGTSYEQYF
TRBJ2-3,17,-,TRBD2,TRBV5-6,TGTGCCAGCAGCCTTCTGACTAGCGGGAGCTTCACAGATACGCAGTATTTT,CASSLLTSGSFTDTQYF
TRBJ2-1,17,-,-,TRBV7-9,TGTGCCAGCAGCGATTGGGGGGCAGGGGAGTCACTGGGTGAGCAGTTCTTC,CASSDWGAGESLGEQFF
TRBJ2-1,16,few,TRBD2,TRBV5-1,TGCGCCAGCAGGTTCGGCCTAGCGGGACAGTACAATGAGCAGTTCTTC,CASRFGLAGQYNEQFF
TRBJ2-4,14,-,-,TRBV6-1,TGTGCCAGCAGTGTTGGCGCAAAGGGAAACATTCAGTACTTC,CASSVGAKGNIQYF
TRBJ2-2,15,-,-,TRBV4-3,TGCGCCAGCAGCCAAGATAACAGGGTCGCCGGGGAGCTGTTTTTT,CASSQDNRVAGELFF
TRBJ2-2,12,-,-,TRBV5-6,TGTGCCAGCAGCCGTGTCACCGGGGAGCTGTTTTTT,CASSRVTGELFF
TRBJ1-6,15,-,TRBD1,TRBV18,TGTGCCAGCTCTTCCGGGACAGGGGAGCATTCACCCCTCCACTTT,CASSSGTGEHSPLHF
TRBJ1-1,14,-,TRBD1,TRBV2,TGTGCCAGCAGTAAGACAGGGAGGGACACTGAAGCTTTCTTT,CASSKTGRDTEAFF
TRBJ1-5,13,-,TRBD1,TRBV6-6,TGTGCCATACAGGGGGCCGGTAATCAGCCCCAGCATTTT,CAIQGAGNQPQHF
TRBJ2-1,16,-,TRBD2,TRBV18,TGTGCCAGCTCACCCCCCGGGCGGGAGGGCCTACATGAGCAGTTCTTC,CASSPPGREGLHEQFF
TRBJ1-6,16,-,TRBD1,TRBV19,TGTGCCAGTAGTTGGACAGGGGGCCGTGTGAATTCACCCCTCCACTTT,CASSWTGGRVNSPLHF
TRBJ2-5,13,-,-,TRBV19,TGTGCCAGTAGTATAAGGGGTCCGGAGACCCAGTACTTC,CASSIRGPETQYF
TRBJ2-7,12,-,-,TRBV6-4,TGTGCCGTCCTGGACCGGCGACGCGAGCAGTACTTC,CAVLDRRREQYF
TRBJ2-1,12,-,-,TRBV12-5,TGTGCTAGTGGTTTGGTACGGTTTGAGCAGTTCTTC,CASGLVRFEQFF
TRBJ1-2,14,-,TRBD1,TRBV6-6,TGTGCCAGCAGTTGGACAGGGGAAAACTATGGCTACACCTTC,CASSWTGENYGYTF
TRBJ1-4,12,few,-,TRBV2,TGTGCCAGCAGTGATGCTTATGAAAAACTGTTTTTT,CASSDAYEKLFF
TRBJ2-6,17,-,TRBD1,TRBV5-4,TGTGCCAGCAGCCCCCGGGACAGGGGGCCAGGGGCCAACGTCCTGACTTTC,CASSPRDRGPGANVLTF
TRBJ1-3,19,-,TRBD1,TRBV2,TGTGCCAGCAGCGTACGGGACAGGCTCTACCATAGCTCTGGAAACACCATATATTTT,CASSVRDRLYHSSGNTIYF
TRBJ2-5,13,-,-,TRBV7-2,TGTGCCAGCAGGCCCGCGGGGATCGAGACCCAGTACTTC,CASRPAGIETQYF
TRBJ1-2,16,few,TRBD1,TRBV5-1,TGCGCCAGCAGCCGAGGACAGGGCGGGATTGGGTATGGCTACACCTTC,CASSRGQGGIGYGYTF
TRBJ2-3,15,-,-,TRBV5-1,TGCGCCAGCAGCTTAGCATCACTCAGCACAGATACGCAGTATTTT,CASSLASLSTDTQYF
TRBJ2-3,19,-,TRBD2,TRBV29-1,TGCAGCGTTCGACAAGGGGGACTAGCGGAGGCCCTTAGCACAGATACGCAGTATTTT,CSVRQGGLAEALSTDTQYF
TRBJ2-1,17,once,TRBD2,TRBV27,TGTGCCAGCAGCAACCAACCGACTAGCGGGAAATACAATGAGCAGTTCTTC,CASSNQPTSGKYNEQFF
TRBJ1-4,14,-,-,TRBV6-6,TGTGCCAGCGGCCCTTCCTCGGTGCTTGAAAAACTGTTTTTT,CASGPSSVLEKLFF
TRBJ2-5,15,once,-,TRBV7-9,TGTGCCAGCAGCTCCGGCGGGGCGCTGGGGGAGACCCAGTACTTC,CASSSGGALGETQYF
TRBJ2-1,16,-,TRBD2,TRBV19,TGTGCCAGTAGTATAGATCGAGGGACTACCTACAATGAGCAGTTCTTC,CASSIDRGTTYNEQFF
TRBJ2-3,12,-,-,TRBV30,TGTGCCTGGACAGGGGGCGGGGGTACGCAGTATTTT,CAWTGGGGTQYF
TRBJ1-4,15,-,TRBD1,TRBV28,TGTGCCAGCAGTCCCCGGACAGGGACTAATGAAAAACTGTTTTTT,CASSPRTGTNEKLFF
TRBJ2-7,13,-,-,TRBV5-4,TGTGCCAGCAGCCGGCTTTATGTCGACGAGCAGTACTTC,CASSRLYVDEQYF
TRBJ2-6,17,-,-,TRBV18,TGTGCCAGCTCACTGAGGGACGGTCCCTCTGGGGCCAACGTCCTGACTTTC,CASSLRDGPSGANVLTF
TRBJ2-2,14,-,-,TRBV7-8,TGTGCCAGCAGCTTGGGCACGCACACCGGGGAGCTGTTTTTT,CASSLGTHTGELFF
TRBJ2-1,14,once,-,TRBV29-1,TGCAGCGCTACCAAGGGGAGCTCCTACAATGAGCAGTTCTTC,CSATKGSSYNEQFF
TRBJ1-5,14,-,TRBD1,TRBV19,TGTGCCAGTAGTTCGACAGGGTTCGATCAGCCCCAGCATTTT,CASSSTGFDQPQHF
TRBJ2-7,12,once,-,TRBV7-9,TGTGCCAGCAGCTCACCAGGGTACGAGCAGTACTTC,CASSSPGYEQYF
TRBJ2-5,16,-,TRBD2,TRBV5-1,TGCGCCAGCAGCTTAGCGGGGGCACTTCACCAAGAGACCCAGTACTTC,CASSLAGALHQETQYF
TRBJ1-1,16,once,-,TRBV5-6,TGTGCCAGCAGCCAGGCGGACAGAGCTATCTCGGCTGAAGCTTTCTTT,CASSQADRAISAEAFF
TRBJ1-1,15,-,TRBD1,TRBV4-1,TGCGCCAGCAGCCAAGTTCCAGGGGGGGACACTGAAGCTTTCTTT,CASSQVPGGDTEAFF